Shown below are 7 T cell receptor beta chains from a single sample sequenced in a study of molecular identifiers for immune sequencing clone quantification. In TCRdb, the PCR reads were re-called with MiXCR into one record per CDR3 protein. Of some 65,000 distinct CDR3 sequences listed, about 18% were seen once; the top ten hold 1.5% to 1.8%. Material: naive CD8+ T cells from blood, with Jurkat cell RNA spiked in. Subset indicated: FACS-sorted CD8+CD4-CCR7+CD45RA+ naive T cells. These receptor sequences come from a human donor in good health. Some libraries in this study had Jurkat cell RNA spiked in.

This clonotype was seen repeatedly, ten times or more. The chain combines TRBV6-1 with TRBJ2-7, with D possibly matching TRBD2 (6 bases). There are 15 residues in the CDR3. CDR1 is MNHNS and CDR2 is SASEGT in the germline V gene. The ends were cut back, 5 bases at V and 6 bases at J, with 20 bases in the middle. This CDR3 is CASSPYRDSPPEQYF. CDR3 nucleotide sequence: TGTGCCAGCAGTCCTTATCGGGACTCGCCCCCCGAGCAGTACTTC.

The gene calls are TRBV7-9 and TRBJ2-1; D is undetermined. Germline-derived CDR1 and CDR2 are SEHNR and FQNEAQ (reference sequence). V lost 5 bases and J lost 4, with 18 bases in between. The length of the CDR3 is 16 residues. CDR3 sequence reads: CASSPFGGIAYNEQFF. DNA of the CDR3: TGTGCCAGCAGCCCCTTCGGCGGTATTGCTTACAATGAGCAGTTCTTC.

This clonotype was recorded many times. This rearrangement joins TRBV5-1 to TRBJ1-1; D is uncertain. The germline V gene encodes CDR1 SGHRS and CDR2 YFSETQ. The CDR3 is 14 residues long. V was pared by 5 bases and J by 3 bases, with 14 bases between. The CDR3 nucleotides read TGCGCCAGCAGAGCTGTACCCAGAGACACTGAAGCTTTCTTT. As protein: CASRAVPRDTEAFF.

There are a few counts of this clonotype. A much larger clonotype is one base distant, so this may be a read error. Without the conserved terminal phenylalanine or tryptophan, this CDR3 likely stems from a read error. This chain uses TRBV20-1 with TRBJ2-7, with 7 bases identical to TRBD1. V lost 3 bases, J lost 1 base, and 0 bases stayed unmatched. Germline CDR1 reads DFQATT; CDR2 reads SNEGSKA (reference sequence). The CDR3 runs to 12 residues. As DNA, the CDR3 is TGCAGTGCTAGGGGACAGTCCTACGAGCAGTACCTC. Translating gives CSARGQSYEQYL.

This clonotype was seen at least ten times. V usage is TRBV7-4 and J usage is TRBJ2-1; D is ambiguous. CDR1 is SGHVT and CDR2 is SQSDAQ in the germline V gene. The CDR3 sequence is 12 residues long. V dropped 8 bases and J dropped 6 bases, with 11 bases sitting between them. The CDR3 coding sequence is TGTGCCAGCCTAGAATTGGGCAATGAGCAGTTCTTC. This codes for CASLELGNEQFF. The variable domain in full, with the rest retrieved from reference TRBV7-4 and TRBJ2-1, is GAGVSQSPRYKVAKRGRDVALRCDSISGHVTLYWYRQTLGQGSEVLTYSQSDAQRDKSGRPSGRFSAERPERSVSTLKIQRTEQGDSAVYLCASLELGNEQFFGPGTRLTVL.

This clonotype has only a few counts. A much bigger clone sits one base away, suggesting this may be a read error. In DNA, the CDR3 is TGTGCCAGCGGCCCGCTGTCTAGTAGTGGGAACACTGAAGCTTTCTTT. Translating gives CASGPLSSSGNTEAFF. The chain employs TRBV3-1 and TRBJ1-1; D not certain. Germline V gene data show CDR1 as LGHDT and CDR2 as YNNKEL (reference sequence). The CDR3 runs to 16 residues. Trimming took 8 bases from V and 1 from J, leaving 20 bases between them.

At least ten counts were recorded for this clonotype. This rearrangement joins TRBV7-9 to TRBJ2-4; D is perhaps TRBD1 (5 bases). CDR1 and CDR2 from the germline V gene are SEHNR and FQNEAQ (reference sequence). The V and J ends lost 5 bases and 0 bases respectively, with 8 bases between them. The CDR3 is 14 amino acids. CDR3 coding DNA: TGTGCCAGCAGCAGGGGTGTAGCCAAAAACATTCAGTACTTC. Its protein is CASSRGVAKNIQYF.